The 2 T cell receptor beta chains listed next were all sequenced from one sample in a study of beta chain features in type 1 diabetes. As every portion of the isolated RNA was reverse transcribed, the sequencing read expressed TCRB transcripts. Produced via immunoSEQ multiplex PCR; TCRdb's table is partial and in-frame only. This repertoire shows some 900,000 clones, roughly a sixth found once; its top ten account for 0.023%. The sample taken for sequencing was naive CD4+ T cells from blood. These receptor sequences come from a woman aged 18-35 years in good health.

This clone has just a few counts. This chain uses TRBV6-5 with TRBJ1-5, with D uncertain. This CDR3 contains 14 residues. V was shortened by 2 bases and J by 0 bases, with 5 bases between the two germline ends. The germline gives CDR1 MNHEY, CDR2 SVGAGI. CDR3 sequence: CASSYGNSNQPQHF. CDR3 sequence (DNA): TGTGCCAGCAGTTACGGGAATAGCAATCAGCCCCAGCATTTT.

DNA of the CDR3: TGTGCCAGCAGTTTCCCCGGGACTACCAATGAGCAGTTCTTC. This codes for CASSFPGTTNEQFF. The V gene is TRBV28, the J gene TRBJ2-1; 7 nucleotides match TRBD2. The germline V gene has CDR1 MDHEN and CDR2 SYDVKM. This CDR3 is built from 14 residues. V shed 3 bases and J 6 bases; nucleotides not matched to a gene: 5.